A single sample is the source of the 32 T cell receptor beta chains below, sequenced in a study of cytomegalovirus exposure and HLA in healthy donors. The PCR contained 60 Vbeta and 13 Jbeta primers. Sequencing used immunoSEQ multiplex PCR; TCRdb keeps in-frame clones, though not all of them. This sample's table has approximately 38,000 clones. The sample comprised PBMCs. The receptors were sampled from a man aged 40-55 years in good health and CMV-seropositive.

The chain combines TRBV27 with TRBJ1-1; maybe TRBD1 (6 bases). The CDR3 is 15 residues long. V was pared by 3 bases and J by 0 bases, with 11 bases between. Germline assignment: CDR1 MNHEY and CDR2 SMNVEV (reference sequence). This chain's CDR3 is CASSFSGQLNTEAFF. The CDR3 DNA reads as TGTGCCAGCAGTTTTTCCGGACAGCTGAACACTGAAGCTTTCTTT.

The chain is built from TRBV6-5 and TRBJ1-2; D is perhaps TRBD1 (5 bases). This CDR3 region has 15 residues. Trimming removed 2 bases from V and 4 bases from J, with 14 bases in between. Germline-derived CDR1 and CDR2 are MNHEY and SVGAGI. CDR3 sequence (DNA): TGTGCCAGCAGTTACGTCGACAGCCCCCTCTATGGCTACACCTTC. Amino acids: CASSYVDSPLYGYTF.

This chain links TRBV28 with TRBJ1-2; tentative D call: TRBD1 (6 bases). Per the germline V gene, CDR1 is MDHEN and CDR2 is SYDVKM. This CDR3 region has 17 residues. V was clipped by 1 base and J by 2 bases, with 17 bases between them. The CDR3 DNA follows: TGTGCCAGCAGTTTATCCCCCTGGCAGGGGAGAAACTATGGCTACACCTTC. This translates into CASSLSPWQGRNYGYTF.

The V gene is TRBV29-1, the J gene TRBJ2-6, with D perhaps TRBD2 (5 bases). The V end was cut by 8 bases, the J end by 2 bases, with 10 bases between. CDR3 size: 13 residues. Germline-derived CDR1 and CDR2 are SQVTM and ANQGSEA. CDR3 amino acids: CSTRQTGANVLTF. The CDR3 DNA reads TGCAGCACTAGGCAGACTGGGGCCAACGTCCTGACTTTC.

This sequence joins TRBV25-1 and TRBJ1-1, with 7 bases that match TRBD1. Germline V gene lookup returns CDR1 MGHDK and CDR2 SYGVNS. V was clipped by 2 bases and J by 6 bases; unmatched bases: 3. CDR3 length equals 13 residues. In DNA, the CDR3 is TGTGCCAGCAGTGAAAGACAGGGCGCTGAAGCTTTCTTT. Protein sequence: CASSERQGAEAFF.

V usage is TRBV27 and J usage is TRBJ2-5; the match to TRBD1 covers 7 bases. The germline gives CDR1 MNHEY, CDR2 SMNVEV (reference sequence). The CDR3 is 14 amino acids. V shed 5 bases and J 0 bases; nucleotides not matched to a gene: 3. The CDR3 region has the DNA TGTGCCAGCAGTCCGAGGGGGCACCAAGAGACCCAGTACTTC. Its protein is CASSPRGHQETQYF.

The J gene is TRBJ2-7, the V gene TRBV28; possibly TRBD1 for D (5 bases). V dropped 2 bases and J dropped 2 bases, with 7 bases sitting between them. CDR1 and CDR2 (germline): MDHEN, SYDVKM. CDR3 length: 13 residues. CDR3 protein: CASSLTGAYEQYF. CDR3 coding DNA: TGTGCCAGCAGTTTAACAGGAGCCTACGAGCAGTACTTC.

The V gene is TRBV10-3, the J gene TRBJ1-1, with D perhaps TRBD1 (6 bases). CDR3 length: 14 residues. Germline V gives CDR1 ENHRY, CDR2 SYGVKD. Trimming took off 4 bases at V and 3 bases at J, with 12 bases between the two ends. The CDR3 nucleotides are TGTGCCATCAGTGTTGGGGGCCGGGACACTGAAGCTTTCTTT. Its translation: CAISVGGRDTEAFF.

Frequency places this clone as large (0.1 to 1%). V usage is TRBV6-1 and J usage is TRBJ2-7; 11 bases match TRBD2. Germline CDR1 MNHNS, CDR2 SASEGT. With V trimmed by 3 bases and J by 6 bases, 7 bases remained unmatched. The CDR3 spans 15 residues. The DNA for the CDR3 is TGTGCCAGCAGTGAGGAACTAGCGGGAGTAGTCGAGCAGTACTTC. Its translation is CASSEELAGVVEQYF.

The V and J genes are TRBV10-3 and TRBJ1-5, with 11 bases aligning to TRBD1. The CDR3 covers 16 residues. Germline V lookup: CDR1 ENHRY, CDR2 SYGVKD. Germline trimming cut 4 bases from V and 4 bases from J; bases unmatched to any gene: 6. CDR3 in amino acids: CAISATGTGGNQPQHF. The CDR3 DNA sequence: TGTGCCATCAGTGCCACCGGGACAGGGGGTAATCAGCCCCAGCATTTT.

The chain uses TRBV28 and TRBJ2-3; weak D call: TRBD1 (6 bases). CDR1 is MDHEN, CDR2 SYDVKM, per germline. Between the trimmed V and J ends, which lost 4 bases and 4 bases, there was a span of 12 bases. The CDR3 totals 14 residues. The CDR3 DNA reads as TGTGCCAGCAGTTCGCAGGGGATTGCAGATACGCAGTATTTT. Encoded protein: CASSSQGIADTQYF.

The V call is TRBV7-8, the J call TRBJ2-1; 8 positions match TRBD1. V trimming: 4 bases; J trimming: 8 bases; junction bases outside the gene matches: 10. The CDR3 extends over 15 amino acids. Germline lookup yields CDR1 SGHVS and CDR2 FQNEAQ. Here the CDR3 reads CASSSAAGGWYEQFF. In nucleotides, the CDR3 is TGTGCCAGCAGCTCCGCGGCAGGGGGCTGGTATGAGCAGTTCTTC.

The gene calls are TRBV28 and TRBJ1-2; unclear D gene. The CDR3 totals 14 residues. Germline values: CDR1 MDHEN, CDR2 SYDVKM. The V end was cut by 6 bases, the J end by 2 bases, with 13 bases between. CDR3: CASRLSTANYGYTF. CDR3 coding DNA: TGTGCCAGCAGACTAAGCACGGCGAACTATGGCTACACCTTC.

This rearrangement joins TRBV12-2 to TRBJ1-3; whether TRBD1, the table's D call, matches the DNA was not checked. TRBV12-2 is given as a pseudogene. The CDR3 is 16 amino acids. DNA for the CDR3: TGTGCAAGTCGCCCCGGACAGGGGGCTACTGGAAACACCATATATTTT. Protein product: CASRPGQGATGNTIYF.

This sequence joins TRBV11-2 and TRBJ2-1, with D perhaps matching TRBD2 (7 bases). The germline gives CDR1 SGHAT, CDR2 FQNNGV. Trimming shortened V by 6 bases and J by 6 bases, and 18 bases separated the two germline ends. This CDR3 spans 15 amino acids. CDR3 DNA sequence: TGTGCCAGCAGACGCCTGCGGGGGCGCCCCAATGAGCAGTTCTTC. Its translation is CASRRLRGRPNEQFF. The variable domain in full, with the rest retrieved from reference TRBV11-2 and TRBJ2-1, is EAGVAQSPRYKIIEKRQSVAFWCNPISGHATLYWYQQILGQGPKLLIQFQNNGVVDDSQLPKDRFSAERLKGVDSTLKIQPAKLEDSAVYLCASRRLRGRPNEQFFGPGTRLTVL.

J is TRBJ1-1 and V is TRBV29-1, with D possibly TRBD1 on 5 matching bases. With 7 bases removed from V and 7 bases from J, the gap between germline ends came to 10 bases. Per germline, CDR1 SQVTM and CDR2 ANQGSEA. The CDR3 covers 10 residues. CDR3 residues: CSATGVEAFF. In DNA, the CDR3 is TGCAGCGCTACGGGGGTTGAAGCTTTCTTT.

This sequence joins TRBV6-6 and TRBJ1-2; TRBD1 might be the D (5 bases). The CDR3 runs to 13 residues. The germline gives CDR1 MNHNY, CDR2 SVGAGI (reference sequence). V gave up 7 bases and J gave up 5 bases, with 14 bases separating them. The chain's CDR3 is CASIQDSVYGYTF. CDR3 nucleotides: TGTGCCAGCATCCAAGACAGTGTATATGGCTACACCTTC.

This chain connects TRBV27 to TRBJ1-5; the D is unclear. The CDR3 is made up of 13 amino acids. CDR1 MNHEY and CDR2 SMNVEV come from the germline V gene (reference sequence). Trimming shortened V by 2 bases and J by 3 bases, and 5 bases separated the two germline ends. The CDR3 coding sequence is TGTGCCAGCAGTTTAGGGCCCAATCAGCCCCAGCATTTT. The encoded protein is CASSLGPNQPQHF.

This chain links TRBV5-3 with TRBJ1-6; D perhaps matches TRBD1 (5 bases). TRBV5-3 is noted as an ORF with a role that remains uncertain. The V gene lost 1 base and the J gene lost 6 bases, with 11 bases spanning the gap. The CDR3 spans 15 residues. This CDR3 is CARSLRAGCNSPLHF. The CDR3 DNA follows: TGTGCCAGAAGCTTGAGGGCAGGGTGTAATTCACCCCTCCACTTT.

The CDR3 nucleotides read TGTGCCAGCAGCCAAGATCCTCAGGACAGCTCTGGAAACACCATATATTTT. It translates to CASSQDPQDSSGNTIYF. The genes are TRBV4-2 and TRBJ1-3; D is perhaps TRBD1 (6 bases). With 0 bases removed from V and 0 bases from J, the gap between germline ends came to 12 bases. Germline V CDR1 and CDR2: LGHNA, YNFKEQ. This CDR3 comprises 17 residues.

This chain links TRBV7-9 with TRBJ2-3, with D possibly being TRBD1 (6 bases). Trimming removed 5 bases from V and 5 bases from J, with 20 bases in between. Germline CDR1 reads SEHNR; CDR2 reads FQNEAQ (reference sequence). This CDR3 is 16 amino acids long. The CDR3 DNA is TGTGCCAGCAGCCTGAGGGGGTTATCGGATAGAGATACGCAGTATTTT. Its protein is CASSLRGLSDRDTQYF.

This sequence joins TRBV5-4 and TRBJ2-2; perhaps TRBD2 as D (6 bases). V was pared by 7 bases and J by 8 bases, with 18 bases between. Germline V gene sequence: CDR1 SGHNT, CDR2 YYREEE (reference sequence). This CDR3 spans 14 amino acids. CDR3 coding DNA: TGTGCCAGCCGGACGGGACTCTCAACAGGGGAGCTGTTTTTT. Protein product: CASRTGLSTGELFF.

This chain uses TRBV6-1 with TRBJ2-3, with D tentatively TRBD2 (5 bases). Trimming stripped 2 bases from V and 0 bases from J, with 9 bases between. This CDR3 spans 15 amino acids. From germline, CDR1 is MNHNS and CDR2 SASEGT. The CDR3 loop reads CASSERRASTDTQYF. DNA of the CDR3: TGTGCCAGCAGTGAACGGCGGGCCAGCACAGATACGCAGTATTTT.

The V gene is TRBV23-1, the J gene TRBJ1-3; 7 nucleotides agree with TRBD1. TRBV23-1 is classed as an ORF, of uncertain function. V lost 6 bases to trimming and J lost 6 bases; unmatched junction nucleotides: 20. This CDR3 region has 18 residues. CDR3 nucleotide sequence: TGCGCCAGCAGAGACAGGGTGAGTTATACTGACCTTGCAAACACCATATATTTT. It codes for CASRDRVSYTDLANTIYF.

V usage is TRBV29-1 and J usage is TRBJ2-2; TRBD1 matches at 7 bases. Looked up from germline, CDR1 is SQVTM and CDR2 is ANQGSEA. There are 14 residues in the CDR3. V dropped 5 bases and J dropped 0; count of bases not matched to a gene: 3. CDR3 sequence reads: CSVRQGTNTGELFF. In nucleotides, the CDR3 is TGCAGCGTTCGACAGGGCACGAACACCGGGGAGCTGTTTTTT.

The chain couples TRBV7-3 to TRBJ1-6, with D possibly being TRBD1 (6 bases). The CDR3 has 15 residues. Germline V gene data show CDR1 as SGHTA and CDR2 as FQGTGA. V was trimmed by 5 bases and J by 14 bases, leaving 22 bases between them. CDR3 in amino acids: CASSPQGTKSSTLHF. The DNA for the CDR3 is TGTGCCAGCAGCCCGCAGGGGACTAAGAGTTCGACCCTCCACTTT. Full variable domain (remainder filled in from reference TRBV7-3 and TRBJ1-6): GAGVSQTPSNKVTEKGKYVELRCDPISGHTALYWYRQSLGQGPEFLIYFQGTGAADDSGLPNDRFFAVRPEGSVSTLKIQRTERGDSAVYLCASSPQGTKSSTLHFGNGTRLTVT.

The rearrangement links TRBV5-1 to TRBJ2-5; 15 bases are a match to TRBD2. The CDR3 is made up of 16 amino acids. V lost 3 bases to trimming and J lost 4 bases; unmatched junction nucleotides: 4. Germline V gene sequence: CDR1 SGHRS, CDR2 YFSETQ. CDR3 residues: CASSYGLAGGRETQYF. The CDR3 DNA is TGCGCCAGCAGCTACGGACTAGCGGGAGGGCGAGAGACCCAGTACTTC. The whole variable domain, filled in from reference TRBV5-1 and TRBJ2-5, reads KAGVTQTPRYLIKTRGQQVTLSCSPISGHRSVSWYQQTPGQGLQFLFEYFSETQRNKGNFPGRFSGRQFSNSRSEMNVSTLELGDSALYLCASSYGLAGGRETQYFGPGTRLLVL.

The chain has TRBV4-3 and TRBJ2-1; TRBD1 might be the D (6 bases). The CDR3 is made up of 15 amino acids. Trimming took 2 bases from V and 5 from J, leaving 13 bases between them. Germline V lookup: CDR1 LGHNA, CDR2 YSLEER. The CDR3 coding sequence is TGCGCCAGCAGCCAAATGGCGGACAGTGACAATGAGCAGTTCTTC. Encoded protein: CASSQMADSDNEQFF.

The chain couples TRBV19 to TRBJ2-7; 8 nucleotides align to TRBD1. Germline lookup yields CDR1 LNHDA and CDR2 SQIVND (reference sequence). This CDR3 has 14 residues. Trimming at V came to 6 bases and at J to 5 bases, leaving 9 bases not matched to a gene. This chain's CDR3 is CASRSTGGMDEQYF. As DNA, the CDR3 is TGTGCCAGTAGGTCTACAGGGGGTATGGACGAGCAGTACTTC.

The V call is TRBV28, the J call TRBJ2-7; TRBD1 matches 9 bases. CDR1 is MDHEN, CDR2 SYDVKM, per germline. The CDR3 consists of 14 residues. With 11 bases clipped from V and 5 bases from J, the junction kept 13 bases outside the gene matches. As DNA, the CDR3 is TGTGCCGGCCAGACAGGGGGTGTTCCCCACGAGCAGTACTTC. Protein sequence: CAGQTGGVPHEQYF.

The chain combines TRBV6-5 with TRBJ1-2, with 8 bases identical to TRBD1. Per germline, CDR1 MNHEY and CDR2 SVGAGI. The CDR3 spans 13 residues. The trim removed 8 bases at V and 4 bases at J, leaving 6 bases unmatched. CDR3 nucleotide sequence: TGTGCCAGCCGCCTAACAGGGGGCTATGGCTACACCTTC. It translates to CASRLTGGYGYTF.

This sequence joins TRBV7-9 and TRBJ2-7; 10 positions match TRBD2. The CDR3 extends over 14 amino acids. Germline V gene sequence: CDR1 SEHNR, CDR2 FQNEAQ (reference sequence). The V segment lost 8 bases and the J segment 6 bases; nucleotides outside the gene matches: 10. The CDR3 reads CASFRAGGPGEQYF. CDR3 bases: TGTGCCAGCTTCAGAGCGGGAGGGCCGGGCGAGCAGTACTTC.